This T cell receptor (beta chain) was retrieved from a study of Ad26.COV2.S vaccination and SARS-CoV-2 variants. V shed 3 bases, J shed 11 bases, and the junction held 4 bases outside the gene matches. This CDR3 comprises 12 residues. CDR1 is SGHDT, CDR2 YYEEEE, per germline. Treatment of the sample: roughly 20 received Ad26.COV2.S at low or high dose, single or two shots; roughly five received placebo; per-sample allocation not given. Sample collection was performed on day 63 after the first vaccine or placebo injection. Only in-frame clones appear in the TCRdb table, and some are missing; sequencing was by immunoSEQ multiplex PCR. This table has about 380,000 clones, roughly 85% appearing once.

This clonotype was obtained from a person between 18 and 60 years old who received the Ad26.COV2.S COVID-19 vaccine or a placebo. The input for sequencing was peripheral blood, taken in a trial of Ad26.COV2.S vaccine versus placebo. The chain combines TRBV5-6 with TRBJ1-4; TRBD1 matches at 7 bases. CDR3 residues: CASSSSGGKLFF. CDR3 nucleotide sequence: TGTGCCAGCAGCTCCTCAGGGGGGAAACTGTTTTTT. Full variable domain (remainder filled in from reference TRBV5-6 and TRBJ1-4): DAGVTQSPTHLIKTRGQQVTLRCSPKSGHDTVSWYQQALGQGPQFIFQYYEEEERQRGNFPDRFSGHQFPNYSSELNVNALLLGDSALYLCASSSSGGKLFFGSGTQLSVL.